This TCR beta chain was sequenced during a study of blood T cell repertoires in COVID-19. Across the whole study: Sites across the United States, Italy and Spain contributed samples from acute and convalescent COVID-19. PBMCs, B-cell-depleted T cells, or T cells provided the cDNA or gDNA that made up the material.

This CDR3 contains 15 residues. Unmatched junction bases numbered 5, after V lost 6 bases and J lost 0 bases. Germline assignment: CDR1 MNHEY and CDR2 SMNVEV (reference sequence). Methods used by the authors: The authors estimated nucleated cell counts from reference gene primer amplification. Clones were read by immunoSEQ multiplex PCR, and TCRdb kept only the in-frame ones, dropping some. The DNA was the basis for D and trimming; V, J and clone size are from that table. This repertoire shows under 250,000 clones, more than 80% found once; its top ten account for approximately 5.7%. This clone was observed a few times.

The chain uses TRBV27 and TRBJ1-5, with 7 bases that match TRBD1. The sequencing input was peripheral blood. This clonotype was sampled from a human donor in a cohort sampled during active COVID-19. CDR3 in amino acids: CASSLQGHSNQPQHF. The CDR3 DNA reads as TGTGCCAGCAGCCTACAGGGGCATAGCAATCAGCCCCAGCATTTT.